A selection of T cell receptor beta chains follows, all from one sample in a study of shared clonotypes between healthy human individuals. Produced via immunoSEQ multiplex PCR; TCRdb's table is partial and in-frame only. Of around 1,000,000 clones detected, around three quarters appear once; the ten largest clones hold 0.89%. The sample consisted of memory CD4+ T cells from PBMCs. The receptors shown here come from a man aged 18 to 30 in good health. Some clones in this sample may be carry-over from other donors' samples. Both conserved end residues are part of each CDR3. A D gene is named only where the DNA matches it firmly.

CASSQEGTGGEKLFF | TRBD1 | TRBJ1-4 | TRBV4-2
CASSPIRTTVNTEAFF | - | TRBJ1-1 | TRBV7-3
CASSLEGGIGTNTEAFF | - | TRBJ1-1 | TRBV5-1
CSVPRGGTGGGYGYTF | TRBD1 | TRBJ1-2 | TRBV29-1
CASSYSRNQPQHF | - | TRBJ1-5 | TRBV6-6
CASSSEGQGGGYTF | TRBD1 | TRBJ1-2 | TRBV28
CSVDPGQGNYEQYF | TRBD1 | TRBJ2-7 | TRBV29-1
CASSVATGGGYEQYF | TRBD1 | TRBJ2-7 | TRBV9
CASSPGAGGSQETQYF | TRBD1 | TRBJ2-5 | TRBV18
CASSSGLAGAIDTQYF | TRBD2 | TRBJ2-3 | TRBV6-5
CASSETGTGNTGELFF | TRBD1 | TRBJ2-2 | TRBV5-5
CASSSTSARQTQYF | - | TRBJ2-5 | TRBV19
CASSLRVDEQFF | - | TRBJ2-1 | TRBV4-1
CASSETRDTTLVF | - | TRBJ2-1 | TRBV6-1
CASSPRQFYEQYF | - | TRBJ2-7 | TRBV11-2
CASSMGGSEAFF | - | TRBJ1-1 | TRBV19
CASSPRTAPRELFF | - | TRBJ1-4 | TRBV9
CASSLINQPQHF | - | TRBJ1-5 | TRBV5-5
CASSENRVTGELFF | - | TRBJ2-2 | TRBV10-2
CASSIEPSLSQPQHF | - | TRBJ1-5 | TRBV19
CSAAQPGEAFF | - | TRBJ1-1 | TRBV20-1
CASSLNAPGTGGGYTF | TRBD1 | TRBJ1-2 | TRBV7-3
CASSLRTAETGYTF | - | TRBJ1-2 | TRBV6-1
CASSGQVSYEQYF | - | TRBJ2-7 | TRBV5-1
CASSPLRGTDGYTF | - | TRBJ1-2 | TRBV18
CASSRGGLVASREQYF | - | - | TRBV5-5
CASSTGVAGTEAFF | TRBD1 | TRBJ1-1 | TRBV5-1
CASSPSQISYEQYF | - | TRBJ2-7 | TRBV18
CSVLPRGEEVNEQYF | - | TRBJ2-7 | TRBV29-1
CASSLRGFTSGRGRTQYF | TRBD2 | TRBJ2-5 | TRBV7-8
CASSRQATYEQYF | - | TRBJ2-7 | TRBV18
CASSLGQGDLDEQFF | TRBD1 | TRBJ2-1 | TRBV7-3
CASTTSSTGDTQYF | - | TRBJ2-3 | TRBV28
CSVDGERGSYNEQFF | - | TRBJ2-1 | TRBV29-1
CASSMLQNNQPQHF | - | TRBJ1-5 | TRBV19
CATKGQGRPLVNRRLNEQFF | TRBD1 | TRBJ2-1 | TRBV28
CASSQALTSSYNEQFF | - | TRBJ2-1 | TRBV4-1
CASTDLGWRGGGEQFF | TRBD2 | TRBJ2-1 | TRBV27
CASRSGAQYF | - | TRBJ2-7 | TRBV28
CSVDADGVLGYTF | - | TRBJ1-2 | TRBV29-1
CASRAGDYGYTF | - | TRBJ1-2 | TRBV19
CASNIQGGRGTEAFF | TRBD1 | TRBJ1-1 | TRBV5-4
CAWSVRLRDISDTQYF | - | TRBJ2-3 | TRBV30
CASSLAGTGFRYEQYF | TRBD1 | TRBJ2-7 | TRBV7-2
CASRRSGGTTQYF | TRBD1 | TRBJ2-5 | TRBV19
CASSSEAPGSPLHF | - | TRBJ1-6 | TRBV7-9
CASKLAVSYEQYF | TRBD2 | TRBJ2-7 | TRBV28
CASSLGTGEETQYF | TRBD1 | TRBJ2-5 | TRBV5-1
CASSLDGRRDTEAFF | - | TRBJ1-1 | TRBV5-1
CASSPRFGSDEQYF | - | TRBJ2-7 | TRBV11-3
CASSIREGKHQPQHF | - | TRBJ1-5 | TRBV19
CARSPTGTTYEQYF | - | TRBJ2-7 | TRBV5-3
CAMAGGSLSSYNEQFF | - | TRBJ2-1 | TRBV10-3
CASSLGVDGREHNEQFF | TRBD2 | TRBJ2-1 | TRBV11-1
CASSERKFDEQFF | - | TRBJ2-1 | TRBV25-1
CASSNDAGRASEIQETQYF | TRBD2 | TRBJ2-5 | TRBV5-4